The clone carrying this TCR beta chain was seen many times. The antigen is unknown. This entry comes from a study of CD8 T cells in ankylosing spondylitis. Germline V CDR1 and CDR2: SGHKS, YYEKEE (reference sequence). The ends lost 4 bases at V and 1 base at J; junction bases unmatched: 3. The CDR3 spans 16 residues. General study points: A number of the motif variants had already been described in reactive arthritis synovial fluid and blood. A motif of eight or nine highly homologous TCR beta variants was seen as apparently characteristic of ankylosing spondylitis blood. Significantly higher representation of disease-linked clones was reported for matched ankylosing spondylitis synovial fluid. Clones that were linked to disease were CD8+ and were relatively rare in peripheral blood.

One entry per CDR3 protein, called by TCRdb with MiXCR from the 5' RACE reads. The sample has about 460,000 distinct CDR3 sequences, approximately 5% seen once. The rearrangement joins TRBV5-5 to TRBJ2-2; 11 bases are a match to TRBD2. This sequence was found in a male donor with ankylosing spondylitis. The specimen was blood, either unsorted or a sorted T cell fraction (not recorded which). The CDR3 here is CASSTGLAVNTGELFF. The DNA of the CDR3 is TGTGCCAGCAGCACGGGACTAGCGGTGAACACCGGGGAGCTGTTTTTT.